The 11 T cell receptor beta chains listed next were all sequenced from one sample in a study of long-term antiretroviral therapy in people with HIV. With survey level as its setting, the immunoSEQ assay was v3.0. Repertoires were generated with immunoSEQ multiplex PCR, while TCRdb's copy carries only in-frame clones and drops some. The sample records around 27,000 clones, about 80% being singletons. The sequences come from unsorted PBMCs, collected 1.1 years before starting antiretroviral therapy. The receptors originated from a woman aged 25 to 45 with HIV.

There are a few counts of this clone. This rearrangement joins TRBV27 to TRBJ1-2; no definite D call. In germline, CDR1 is MNHEY, CDR2 SMNVEV (reference sequence). V lost 1 base to trimming and J lost 8 bases, with 11 bases between them. This CDR3 comprises 13 residues. CDR3: CASSLLGLGGYTF. For the CDR3, the DNA is TGTGCCAGCAGTTTATTGGGCCTAGGGGGCTACACCTTC.

The rearrangement links TRBV7-2 to TRBJ2-3; perhaps D is TRBD1 or TRBD2 (5 bases each). Deletions cut 1 base from V and 6 bases from J, with 17 bases between. Germline V CDR1 and CDR2: SGHTA, FQGNSA. The CDR3 runs 16 residues. CDR3 bases: TGTGCCAGCAGCTTAGTGTTAAAACCAGGGACGGATACGCAGTATTTT. Amino acid sequence: CASSLVLKPGTDTQYF.

This clone turned up a few times. The chain joins TRBV30 to TRBJ1-5; D is undetermined. The germline V gene encodes CDR1 GTSNPN and CDR2 SVGIG (reference sequence). The germline V and J ends were trimmed by 1 base and 2 bases, with 9 bases remaining between them. This CDR3 spans 14 amino acids. As DNA, the CDR3 is TGTGCCTGGAGTGCCGGGTTTGGCAATCAGCCCCAGCATTTT. Amino acids: CAWSAGFGNQPQHF.

CDR3 in DNA: TGTGCCATCAGTGAGAGGCGGGTAGGGGCCAACGTCCTGACTTTC. This gives the protein CAISERRVGANVLTF. The chain links TRBV10-3 to TRBJ2-6; D might be TRBD2 (5 bases). The CDR3 has 15 residues. The V and J ends lost 2 bases and 4 bases respectively, with 9 bases between them. The germline gives CDR1 ENHRY, CDR2 SYGVKD.

The chain couples TRBV5-5 to TRBJ2-2; D may match TRBD1 or TRBD2 (6 bases each). The V gene lost 7 bases and the J gene lost 5 bases, with 18 bases spanning the gap. This CDR3 comprises 15 residues. The V gene's germline CDR1 is SGHKS and CDR2 YYEKEE (reference sequence). As DNA, the CDR3 is TGTGCCAGCGGCCATGGAGGGGGAGTGACCGGGGAGCTGTTTTTT. This codes for CASGHGGGVTGELFF.

J is TRBJ2-3 and V is TRBV9, with 7 bases aligning to TRBD1. The CDR3 has 15 residues. Germline V gene lookup returns CDR1 SGDLS and CDR2 YYNGEE. J was trimmed by 9 bases and V by 3 bases; bases with no gene match: 13. This CDR3 reads CASSADPATGSTQYF. CDR3 nucleotides: TGTGCCAGCAGCGCAGATCCGGCGACAGGGAGCACGCAGTATTTT.

The V gene is TRBV11-2, the J gene TRBJ2-3; D ambiguous. This CDR3 contains 16 residues. Per germline, CDR1 SGHAT and CDR2 FQNNGV. The V and J ends lost 1 base and 0 bases respectively, with 11 bases between them. CDR3: CASSLVLRSSTDTQYF. As DNA, the CDR3 is TGTGCCAGCAGCTTAGTCTTAAGGTCCAGCACAGATACGCAGTATTTT.

V and J are TRBV2 and TRBJ2-1, with 14 bases lining up with TRBD2. The V gene's germline CDR1 is SNHLY and CDR2 FYNNEI. Trimming cost V 0 bases and J 0 bases; bases outside gene matches: 10. The CDR3 spans 21 residues. The DNA of the CDR3 is TGTGCCAGCAGTGAAGCCACGGGACTAGCGGGGGCCTCGAGCTCCTACAATGAGCAGTTCTTC. Protein sequence: CASSEATGLAGASSSYNEQFF. The entire variable domain, with the rest obtained from reference TRBV2 and TRBJ2-1, is as follows: EPEVTQTPSHQVTQMGQEVILRCVPISNHLYFYWYRQILGQKVEFLVSFYNNEISEKSEIFDDQFSVERPDGSNFTLKIRSTKLEDSAMYFCASSEATGLAGASSSYNEQFFGPGTRLTVL.

The J gene is TRBJ1-5, the V gene TRBV2; no clear D. The CDR3 covers 14 residues. V lost 6 bases to trimming and J lost 0 bases, with 9 bases between them. Per the germline V gene, CDR1 is SNHLY and CDR2 is FYNNEI. The CDR3 nucleotides read TGTGCCAGCAGCGAATCTTATAGCAATCAGCCCCAGCATTTT. Its protein is CASSESYSNQPQHF.

This clone has just a few counts. The sample has other DNA sequences that encode this CDR3 too. The chain has TRBV29-1 and TRBJ1-1; no firm D call. CDR1 and CDR2 from the germline V gene are SQVTM and ANQGSEA. Trimming cost V 0 bases and J 0 bases, with 5 bases left between them. The CDR3 runs to 13 residues. The CDR3, as DNA: TGCAGCGTTGAAGATGGTTTGAACACTGAAGCTTTCTTT. Amino acids: CSVEDGLNTEAFF.

This clone was counted only a few times. V usage is TRBV7-9 and J usage is TRBJ2-2, with a possible D match to TRBD1 (6 bases). The CDR3 runs 15 residues. The V end was cut by 0 bases, the J end by 1 base, with 6 bases between. Germline V gene lookup returns CDR1 SEHNR and CDR2 FQNEAQ (reference sequence). The CDR3 is CASSLARGNTGELFF. The CDR3 nucleotides read TGTGCCAGCAGCTTAGCCAGGGGGAACACCGGGGAGCTGTTTTTT.